A selection of T cell receptor beta chains follows, all from one sample in a study of response to subunit inactivated influenza vaccine. TCRdb used MiXCR to reprocess the RT-PCR reads, holding one entry per CDR3 protein. The profile covers about 780,000 distinct CDR3 sequences, with approximately 18% appearing a single time and about a tenth taken by the ten largest. The sample here was PBMCs from blood, taken about 5 days after vaccination. The receptors derive from a man aged 45-65 years who received an inactivated influenza vaccine. CDR3s include the opening cysteine and the closing phenylalanine or tryptophan. A D gene is named only where the DNA matches it firmly. Clone size appears in some rows only: once, few, many, or a class for an expanded clone.

NA | NA | TRBJ1-4 | TRBV10-3 | TGTGCCATCGGAGACGCAACTAATGAAAAACTGTTTTTT | CAIGDATNEKLFF
few | NA | TRBJ1-2 | TRBV6-4 | TGTGCCAGCAGTGACTCGATAGCGAATAGGGGGGCGCAAAACTATGGCTACACCTTC | CASSDSIANRGAQNYGYTF
NA | NA | TRBJ2-1 | TRBV28 | TGTGCCAGCAGTTTAGGGTCTAGCTCTTCGACTCAGAATGAGCAGTTCTTC | CASSLGSSSSTQNEQFF
NA | TRBD1 | TRBJ2-6 | TRBV10-3 | TGTGCCATCAGGGGGGACAGTGGGGCCAACGTCCTGACTTTC | CAIRGDSGANVLTF
few | NA | TRBJ2-7 | TRBV12-3/TRBV12-4 | TGTGCCAGCACCCCACGGGGCGGTCGGGTCTACGAGCAGTACTTC | CASTPRGGRVYEQYF
NA | TRBD2 | TRBJ2-7 | TRBV10-3 | TGTGCCATCTCTAGAGCGGGAGCCTCCTATTTTGAGCAGTACTTC | CAISRAGASYFEQYF
NA | NA | TRBJ1-5 | TRBV12-3/TRBV12-4 | TGTGCCAGCAGTTTCTCAGAAGATCAGCCCCAGCATTTT | CASSFSEDQPQHF
many | TRBD1 | TRBJ2-7 | TRBV12-3/TRBV12-4 | TGTGCCAGCAGTTTACTTGGGACAGGGGCCTACGAGCAGTACTTC | CASSLLGTGAYEQYF
NA | NA | TRBJ1-2 | TRBV12-3/TRBV12-4 | TGTGCCAGCAGTTTAGTAAATGATGGCTACACCTTC | CASSLVNDGYTF
NA | NA | TRBJ1-2 | TRBV5-6 | TGTGCCAGCAGCTCGCTAGATTGGCGGTATGGCTACACCTTC | CASSSLDWRYGYTF
few | TRBD1 | TRBJ2-3 | TRBV7-9 | TGTGCCAGCAGCTTAGGCGGACAGGGGGCGTCAGATACGCAGTATTTT | CASSLGGQGASDTQYF
NA | NA | TRBJ2-1 | TRBV4-3 | TGCGCCAGCAGCCAAGATCTACAGGGTGGGTACAATGAGCAGTTCTTC | CASSQDLQGGYNEQFF
NA | NA | TRBJ2-3 | TRBV7-6 | TGTGCCAGCAGCTTATTAGCTCCCCCAGATACGCAGTATTTT | CASSLLAPPDTQYF
NA | NA | TRBJ2-1 | TRBV5-6 | TGTGCCAGCAGCTTAAGGCGCCCCGAGCAGTTCTTC | CASSLRRPEQFF
few | NA | TRBJ2-3 | TRBV7-6 | TGTGCCAGCAGCTTGGGGGAGCACACAGATACGCAGTATTTT | CASSLGEHTDTQYF
few | NA | TRBJ2-1 | TRBV25-1 | TGTGCCACTTTCGGGCGTTCCTACAATGAGCAGTTCTTC | CATFGRSYNEQFF
NA | NA | TRBJ2-1 | TRBV5-1 | TGCGCCAGCTCTTTCGGGAGCGGTAGTGAGCAGTTCTTC | CASSFGSGSEQFF
few | NA | TRBJ2-1 | TRBV6-2/TRBV6-3 | TGTGCCAGCAGTTCTTTCGGCAGGGGCGGCGATGAGCAGTTCTTC | CASSSFGRGGDEQFF
NA | NA | TRBJ1-6 | TRBV7-8 | TGTGCCAGGGTCCCTTCGGCCTATAATTCACCCCTCCACTTT | CARVPSAYNSPLHF
few | TRBD2 | TRBJ2-1 | TRBV11-2 | TGTGCCAGCAGCGGACCCCACCTTTGGACTAGCGGGAGTACCTACAATGAGCAGTTCTTC | CASSGPHLWTSGSTYNEQFF
NA | NA | TRBJ2-2 | TRBV29-1 | TGCAGTGCCTATCGGAGATTCACCGGGGAGCTGTTTTTT | CSAYRRFTGELFF
NA | TRBD2 | TRBJ2-2 | TRBV7-2 | TGTGCCAGCAGACGCAACAGCGGGGGCGGGACCGGGGAGCTGTTTTTT | CASRRNSGGGTGELFF
few | NA | TRBJ2-2 | TRBV7-2 | TGTGCCAGCACCCTCGACTCAGGATTGAACACCGGGGAGCTGTTTTTT | CASTLDSGLNTGELFF
many | NA | TRBJ2-7 | TRBV5-1 | TGCGCCAGCAGCTTGGTTTCCGGATCCTACGAGCAGTACTTC | CASSLVSGSYEQYF
many | NA | TRBJ2-1 | TRBV4-3 | TGCGCCAGCAGCCAACGAAGGGGTCGGAATGAGCAGTTCTTC | CASSQRRGRNEQFF
many | NA | TRBJ2-5 | TRBV29-1 | TGCAGCGTTGAGGGGGAGACCCAGTACTTC | CSVEGETQYF
few | NA | TRBJ2-7 | TRBV29-1 | TGCAGCGTTATCACAGGGAGCTCCTACGAGCAGTACTTC | CSVITGSSYEQYF
once | TRBD2 | TRBJ2-3 | TRBV5-1 | TGCGCCAGCAGCTTGGCCCCTAGCGGGGTAGGCACAGATACGCAGTATTTT | CASSLAPSGVGTDTQYF
few | TRBD1 | TRBJ1-5 | TRBV2 | TGTGCCAGCAGAAAAAACAGGGGGCCGGATCAGCCCCAGCATTTT | CASRKNRGPDQPQHF
NA | NA | TRBJ2-7 | TRBV12-3/TRBV12-4 | TGTGCCAGCAGCAGAATGGTTGGAGGCCCCCCCTACGAGCAGTACTTC | CASSRMVGGPPYEQYF
many | TRBD1 | TRBJ1-5 | TRBV20-1 | TGCAGTGTAGGGACAGGGGGGATGAATCAGCCCCAGCATTTT | CSVGTGGMNQPQHF
NA | NA | TRBJ2-2 | TRBV12-3/TRBV12-4 | TGTGCCAGCAGTTTACTACACGACACCGGGGAGCTGTTTTTT | CASSLLHDTGELFF
few | TRBD1 | TRBJ2-7 | TRBV5-1 | TGCGCCAGCAGCTGGACAGGGGTGTCCTACGAGCAGTACTTC | CASSWTGVSYEQYF
NA | NA | TRBJ2-6 | TRBV20-1 | TGCAGTGCCGCTGACGGAGGTTCTGGGGCCAACGTCCTGACTTTC | CSAADGGSGANVLTF
NA | NA | TRBJ1-2 | TRBV12-3/TRBV12-4 | TGTGCCAGCAGTTTACACTGGGCGGGTGGCTACACCTTC | CASSLHWAGGYTF
few | TRBD2 | TRBJ2-1 | TRBV20-1 | TGCAGTGCACGGAGCGGGAGCGTGAATGAGCAGTTCTTC | CSARSGSVNEQFF
few | TRBD1 | TRBJ1-4 | TRBV20-1 | TGCAGTGCTAGTCGCAGGGGGGATGAAAAACTGTTTTTT | CSASRRGDEKLFF
many | NA | TRBJ1-2 | TRBV29-1 | TGCAGCGTGGGGGGAAGGAGCAACTATGGCTACACCTTC | CSVGGRSNYGYTF
NA | TRBD1 | TRBJ2-5 | TRBV20-1 | TGCAGTGCTGGACCAAAACAGGGGCGGAAAGAGACCCAGTACTTC | CSAGPKQGRKETQYF
NA | NA | TRBJ2-1 | TRBV20-1 | TGCAGTGCTAGAGATAGTCCGGGTTACAATGAGCAGTTCTTC | CSARDSPGYNEQFF
many | NA | TRBJ2-2 | TRBV29-1 | TGCAGCGTTCGACTAGGGGGAACCGGGGAGCTGTTTTTT | CSVRLGGTGELFF
NA | TRBD1 | TRBJ1-1 | TRBV12-3/TRBV12-4 | TGTGCCAGCAAGGCAGGGGGCTTGGACACTGAAGCTTCCTTT | CASKAGGLDTEASF